These 15 T cell receptor beta chains came from one sample sequenced in a study of cytomegalovirus exposure and HLA in healthy donors. PCR used 60 Vbeta primers and 13 Jbeta primers. Some clones are missing from TCRdb's copy, which holds only in-frame ones; the method was immunoSEQ multiplex PCR. This sample has approximately 150,000 clones; over 70% occur once, and the top ten carry approximately 3%. The sequencing input was PBMCs. These receptors came from a male donor in good health and CMV-seronegative.

The genes are TRBV20-1 and TRBJ1-2, with D unclear. Germline V gives CDR1 DFQATT, CDR2 SNEGSKA (reference sequence). Trimming removed 3 bases at V and 4 bases at J, with 6 bases between. This CDR3 region has 11 residues. The CDR3 spells CSASPGYGYTF. The CDR3 DNA sequence: TGCAGTGCTAGCCCCGGCTATGGCTACACCTTC.

The chain uses TRBV7-2 and TRBJ1-2; 9 bases map to TRBD1. The CDR3 is 14 residues long. Germline lookup yields CDR1 SGHTA and CDR2 FQGNSA. The junction had 3 bases not matched to a gene; V was cut back by 3 bases and J by 4 bases. The DNA of the CDR3 is TGTGCCAGCAGCTTTGGGACAGGGTTCTATGGCTACACCTTC. Amino acid sequence: CASSFGTGFYGYTF.

The chain carries TRBV5-1 and TRBJ2-3; 8 bases agree with TRBD2. This CDR3 spans 15 amino acids. Germline V gives CDR1 SGHRS, CDR2 YFSETQ. Trimming at V came to 7 bases and at J to 0 bases, leaving 7 bases not matched to a gene. The CDR3 spells CASSRASGSTDTQYF. The CDR3 DNA reads as TGCGCCAGCTCCAGAGCTAGCGGGAGCACAGATACGCAGTATTTT.

V is TRBV7-2 and J is TRBJ2-7, with 15 bases lining up with TRBD2. Per the germline V gene, CDR1 is SGHTA and CDR2 is FQGNSA. Trimming took 5 bases from V and 9 from J; bases not matched to a gene: 11. The CDR3 covers 16 residues. This chain's CDR3 is CASSPGTSGRHGTQYF. The CDR3 DNA follows: TGTGCCAGCAGCCCCGGGACTAGCGGGAGGCACGGGACGCAGTACTTC.

This clone was recorded once. The chain carries TRBV5-4 and TRBJ1-4; 11 bases line up with TRBD1. The CDR3 is made up of 16 amino acids. The V and J ends lost 4 bases and 7 bases, in that order; junction bases with no gene match: 9. Germline lookup yields CDR1 SGHNT and CDR2 YYREEE (reference sequence). In nucleotides, the CDR3 is TGTGCCAGCAGCACCCGGGACAGGGGGGCAAGTGAAAAACTGTTTTTT. It specifies CASSTRDRGASEKLFF. Together with reference TRBV5-4 and TRBJ1-4, the CDR3 gives the full variable domain: ETGVTQSPTHLIKTRGQQVTLRCSSQSGHNTVSWYQQALGQGPQFIFQYYREEENGRGNFPPRFSGLQFPNYSSELNVNALELDDSALYLCASSTRDRGASEKLFFGSGTQLSVL.

The chain links TRBV6-5 to TRBJ1-2, with TRBD1 matching over 7 bases. Germline CDR1 and CDR2: MNHEY and SVGAGI. The junction had 7 bases not matched to a gene; V was cut back by 9 bases and J by 9 bases. The CDR3 contains 11 residues. The CDR3 sequence: CASYRGGSYTF. The CDR3 DNA sequence: TGTGCCAGTTACAGGGGTGGCAGCTACACCTTC.

This clone was seen only once. V is TRBV18 and J is TRBJ1-1; 10 nucleotides match TRBD1. The germline V gene encodes CDR1 KGHSH and CDR2 LQKENI. The length of the CDR3 is 14 residues. With V trimmed by 5 bases and J by 4 bases, 4 bases remained unmatched. CDR3 residues: CASSGDRGSTEAFF. In nucleotides, the CDR3 is TGTGCCAGCTCAGGGGACAGGGGATCCACTGAAGCTTTCTTT.

This rearrangement joins TRBV27 to TRBJ2-5; 8 nucleotides align to TRBD2. The CDR3 consists of 17 residues. The germline gives CDR1 MNHEY, CDR2 SMNVEV (reference sequence). The V gene end was trimmed by 0 bases and the J gene end by 4 bases; junction bases not matched to a gene: 10. This chain's CDR3 is CASSLSHLAGTGETQYF. For the CDR3, the DNA is TGTGCCAGCAGTTTATCCCACTTAGCGGGGACGGGAGAGACCCAGTACTTC.

The chain has TRBV2 and TRBJ1-4; D ambiguous. V was trimmed by 1 base and J by 0 bases, leaving 9 bases between them. The germline CDR1 and CDR2 sequences are SNHLY and FYNNEI. The CDR3 contains 16 residues. The CDR3 is CASSEGKTPTNEKLFF. In DNA form, the CDR3 reads TGTGCCAGCAGTGAAGGGAAGACTCCAACTAATGAAAAACTGTTTTTT.

The chain joins TRBV27 to TRBJ1-1, with 8 bases identical to TRBD1. The J segment lost 0 bases and the V segment lost 2 bases, leaving 8 bases of the junction unmatched. The CDR3 extends over 17 amino acids. CDR1 and CDR2 (germline): MNHEY, SMNVEV (reference sequence). CDR3 DNA sequence: TGTGCCAGCAGTTTAGCCGGGACAGGAACGGTGAACACTGAAGCTTTCTTT. Translation gives CASSLAGTGTVNTEAFF.

V gene TRBV5-4 combines with J gene TRBJ1-4; D call uncertain. Germline V gene data show CDR1 as SGHNT and CDR2 as YYREEE (reference sequence). The CDR3 length is 14 residues. The V gene lost 3 bases and the J gene lost 0 bases, with 6 bases spanning the gap. DNA of the CDR3: TGTGCCAGCAGCTACAACGCAACTAATGAAAAACTGTTTTTT. As protein: CASSYNATNEKLFF.

This clone was seen a few times. This chain connects TRBV7-2 to TRBJ2-7, with 10 nucleotides matching TRBD1. J was trimmed by 5 bases and V by 5 bases; bases with no gene match: 6. The germline CDR1 and CDR2 sequences are SGHTA and FQGNSA. The CDR3 sequence is 14 residues long. The CDR3 coding sequence is TGTGCCAGCAGCCGCATGGGACAGGGGAACGAGCAGTACTTC. Translating it yields CASSRMGQGNEQYF.

Turning to this clone: The junction differs from germline at one of its ends, possibly a read error. J is TRBJ2-7 and V is TRBV4-1, with 7 bases identical to TRBD2. The V gene's germline CDR1 is MGHRA and CDR2 YSYEKL. The CDR3 has 16 residues. CDR3 coding DNA: TGCGCCAGCAGCCAAGGGGGAGCGGGAAAGAGCTACGAGCAGCACTTC. The encoded protein is CASSQGGAGKSYEQHF.

The chain combines TRBV7-9 with TRBJ2-5; D perhaps matches TRBD2 (5 bases). CDR3 length: 15 residues. The germline CDR1 and CDR2 sequences are SEHNR and FQNEAQ (reference sequence). V was cut by 5 bases and J by 2 bases, with 15 bases left in between. This CDR3 is CASSRGRLLQETQYF. The CDR3 DNA reads TGTGCCAGCAGCCGAGGGCGGCTCCTACAAGAGACCCAGTACTTC.

This rearrangement joins TRBV7-8 to TRBJ2-3; 9 bases agree with TRBD1. The ends lost 1 base at V and 4 bases at J; junction bases unmatched: 12. Germline CDR1 is SGHVS and CDR2 is FQNEAQ. The CDR3 consists of 18 residues. CDR3 sequence (DNA): TGTGCCAGCAGCTTAGGGACCACTCCGGGACAGGGTTCAGATACGCAGTATTTT. It translates to CASSLGTTPGQGSDTQYF.